The clone carrying this T cell receptor beta chain was picked up a small number of times. The antigen is unknown. The study drew donors from healthy Caucasian individuals in Russia aged about 6 to 90. Each of the donors had roughly 9.1 milliliters of peripheral blood drawn into EDTA-treated Vacutainer tubes. CDR3 length: 17 residues. Trimming cost V 3 bases and J 2 bases; bases outside gene matches: 2. Looked up from germline, CDR1 is SEHNR and CDR2 is FQNEAQ (reference sequence). Through a sample-barcoded 5' primer and a J-beta primer mix, a second PCR was run for roughly 7 to 12 cycles. A tag from a template-switch adaptor with 12 random nucleotides marked each cDNA molecule. TCRdb used MiXCR to reprocess the 5' RACE reads, holding one entry per CDR3 protein. This sample has hundreds of thousands of distinct CDR3 sequences, with approximately 40% found just once. This sample stems from a study of blood T cells in healthy people across ages. Whole-study results and caveats: Naive CD4+ cell counts and diversity both ran higher in long-lived than in aged donors.

The chain carries TRBV7-9 and TRBJ2-2, with 14 bases lining up with TRBD2. Sequencing was carried out using blood. This sequence originates from an older man in good health. The CDR3 spells CASSLGTSGGNTGELFF. CDR3 nucleotides: TGTGCCAGCAGCTTGGGGACTAGCGGGGGAAACACCGGGGAGCTGTTTTTT.